Listed here is a single TCR beta chain. The data are from a study of blood T cell repertoires in COVID-19. Germline CDR1 SGHTA, CDR2 FQGNSA. Losses at the gene ends were 1 base for V and 3 bases for J; bases not matched to a gene: 6. This CDR3 region has 17 residues. Original handling: The assay estimated nucleated cells by amplifying reference gene primers. Here immunoSEQ multiplex PCR was the method, and the copy in TCRdb shows in-frame clones only, minus some. For V, J and clone size, that table is used; D and trimming come from the DNA. The table has 200,000 to 250,000 clones, 75% to 95% seen once. Cohorts were based on clinical histories the participants reported. The study counted Cohort 3 donors as recovered given two negative PCRs, clearance, or symptom resolution.

The chain combines TRBV7-2 with TRBJ2-2; 9 bases match TRBD2. This sequence originates from a woman under 30 who had recovered from COVID-19. Sequencing was carried out using PBMCs or T cells enriched from blood (not recorded which). The CDR3, as DNA: TGTGCCAGCAGCTTAGTAGGGACTAGCCCGGACACCGGGGAGCTGTTTTTT. Its translation: CASSLVGTSPDTGELFF.